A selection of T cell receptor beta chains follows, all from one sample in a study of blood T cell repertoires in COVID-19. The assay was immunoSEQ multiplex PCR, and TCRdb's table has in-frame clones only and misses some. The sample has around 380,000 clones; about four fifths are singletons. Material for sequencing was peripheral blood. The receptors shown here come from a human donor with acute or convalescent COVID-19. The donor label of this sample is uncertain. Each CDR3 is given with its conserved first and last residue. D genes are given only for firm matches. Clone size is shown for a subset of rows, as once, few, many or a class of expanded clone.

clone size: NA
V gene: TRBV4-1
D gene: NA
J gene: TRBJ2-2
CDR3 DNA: TGCGCCAGCAGCCACCCCGAGGCAGGGGACACCGGGGAGCTGTTTTTT
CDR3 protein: CASSHPEAGDTGELFF

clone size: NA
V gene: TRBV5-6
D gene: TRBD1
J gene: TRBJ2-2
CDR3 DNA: TGTGCCAGCAGCCGGACAGGGGCGAACACCGGGGAGCTGTTTTTT
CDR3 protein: CASSRTGANTGELFF

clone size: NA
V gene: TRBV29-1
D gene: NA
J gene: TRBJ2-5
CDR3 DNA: TGCAGCGCAGAACACCTCCAAGAGACCCAGTACTTC
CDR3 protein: CSAEHLQETQYF

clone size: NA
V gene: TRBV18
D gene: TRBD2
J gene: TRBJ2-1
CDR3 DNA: TGTGCCAGCTCACCGGCTAGCGGGGGGCTAAATGAGCAGTTCTTC
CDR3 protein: CASSPASGGLNEQFF

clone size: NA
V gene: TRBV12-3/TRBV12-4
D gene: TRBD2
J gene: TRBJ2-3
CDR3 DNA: TGTGCCAGCAGACAGCGGGAGCATACGCAGTATTTT
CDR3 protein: CASRQREHTQYF

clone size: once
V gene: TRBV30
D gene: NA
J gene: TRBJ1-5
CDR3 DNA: TGTGCCTGGAGTGACACAGGGTTCAGAACTCAGCCCCAGCATTTT
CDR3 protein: CAWSDTGFRTQPQHF

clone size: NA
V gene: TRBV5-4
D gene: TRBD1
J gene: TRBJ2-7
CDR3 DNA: TGTGCCAGCAGCTTGGAGACAGGGGCTACTGAGCAGTACTTC
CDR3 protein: CASSLETGATEQYF

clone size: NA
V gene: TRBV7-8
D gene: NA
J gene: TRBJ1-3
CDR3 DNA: TGTGCCAGCAGCTCCCCGAACACCATATATTTT
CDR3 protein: CASSSPNTIYF

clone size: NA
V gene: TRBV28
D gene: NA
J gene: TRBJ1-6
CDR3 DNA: TGTGCCAGCAGAGGACAGATTACGGTCCTAGGGTCACCCCTCCACTTT
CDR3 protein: CASRGQITVLGSPLHF

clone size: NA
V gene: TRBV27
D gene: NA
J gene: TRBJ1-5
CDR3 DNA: TGTGCCAGCAGTTTATCCGGGGGGTGGTTGGAGCCCCAGCATTTT
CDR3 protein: CASSLSGGWLEPQHF

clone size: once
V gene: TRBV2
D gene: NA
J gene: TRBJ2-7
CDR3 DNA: TGTGCCAGCAATTCTCCAGGAACCTACGAGCAGTACTTC
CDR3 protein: CASNSPGTYEQYF

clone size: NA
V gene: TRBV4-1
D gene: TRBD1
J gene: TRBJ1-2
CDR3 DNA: TGCGCCAGCAGCCAAGGGACAGGGGTGGTCTATGGCTACACCTTC
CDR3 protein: CASSQGTGVVYGYTF

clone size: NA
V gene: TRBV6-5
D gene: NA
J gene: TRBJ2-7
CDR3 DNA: TGTGCCAGCAGTTACTCCGACAGGGACTCCGAGCAGTACTTC
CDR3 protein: CASSYSDRDSEQYF

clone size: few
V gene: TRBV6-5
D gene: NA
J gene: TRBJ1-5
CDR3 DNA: TGTGCCAGCAGGACGGGATATAGCAATCAGCCCCAGCATTTT
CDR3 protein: CASRTGYSNQPQHF

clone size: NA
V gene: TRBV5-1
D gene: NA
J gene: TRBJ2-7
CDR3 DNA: TGCGCCAGCAGCTTGGCAGGACAGCACTACGAGCAGTACTTC
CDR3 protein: CASSLAGQHYEQYF

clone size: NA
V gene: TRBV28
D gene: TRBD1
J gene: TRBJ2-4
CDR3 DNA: TGTGCCAGCAGTTCGGGACAGCTGCAAGCCAAAAACATTCAGTACTTC
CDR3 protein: CASSSGQLQAKNIQYF

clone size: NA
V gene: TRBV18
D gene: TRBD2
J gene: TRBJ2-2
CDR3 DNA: TGTGCCAGCTCACCGCGACTAGCGGGAGGGCAAGGCGGGGAGCTGTTTTTT
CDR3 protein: CASSPRLAGGQGGELFF

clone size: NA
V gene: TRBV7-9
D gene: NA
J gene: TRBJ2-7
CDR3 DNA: TGTGCCAGCAGCCCCGGCGGGTACAGCAACTCCTACGAGCAGTACTTC
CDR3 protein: CASSPGGYSNSYEQYF

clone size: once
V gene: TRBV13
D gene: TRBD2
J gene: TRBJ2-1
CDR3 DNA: TGTGCCAGCCGGGCGGCGGGAGGGCAAGGCAATGAGCAGTTCTTC
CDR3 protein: CASRAAGGQGNEQFF

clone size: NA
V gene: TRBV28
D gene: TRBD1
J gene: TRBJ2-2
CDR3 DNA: TGTGCCAGCGTATTTTCCGGGACAGCGAACACCGGGGAGCTGTTTTTT
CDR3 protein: CASVFSGTANTGELFF

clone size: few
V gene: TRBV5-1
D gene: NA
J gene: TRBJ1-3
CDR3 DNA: TGCGCCAGCAGACGGACCGCTTCGGGGGGGATACGTGGAAACACCATATATTTT
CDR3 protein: CASRRTASGGIRGNTIYF